Listed below are T cell receptor beta chains from one sample, sequenced in a study of blood T cells in healthy people across ages. TCRdb ran MiXCR on the 5' RACE reads and lists one entry per CDR3 protein. The data hold approximately 850,000 distinct CDR3 sequences, with more than 45% observed a single time. Sequences were obtained from blood. Receptor source: a man under 40 in good health. Each CDR3 is given with its conserved first and last residue. A D gene is named only where the DNA matches it firmly. Rows may omit the clone size; those that give it use once, few, many or a size class.

D: TRBD2; size: NA; V: TRBV28; J: TRBJ2-5; CDR3: CASSSSRSGAHQETQYF; DNA: TGTGCCAGCAGCTCCTCCCGGAGCGGGGCTCACCAAGAGACCCAGTACTTC
D: NA; size: NA; V: TRBV7-2; J: TRBJ2-7; CDR3: CASSFDGGPSGEQYF; DNA: TGTGCCAGCAGCTTCGATGGGGGCCCCTCTGGCGAGCAGTACTTC
D: NA; size: NA; V: TRBV7-9; J: TRBJ1-2; CDR3: CASMAGPYGYTF; DNA: TGTGCCAGCATGGCGGGGCCTTATGGCTACACCTTC
D: NA; size: NA; V: TRBV7-9; J: TRBJ1-5; CDR3: CASSSGGGVMQPQHF; DNA: TGTGCCAGCAGCTCGGGAGGGGGGGTAATGCAGCCCCAGCATTTT
D: NA; size: few; V: TRBV5-1; J: TRBJ2-7; CDR3: CASSLEWQSYEQYF; DNA: TGCGCCAGCAGCTTGGAATGGCAGTCCTACGAGCAGTACTTC
D: TRBD2; size: NA; V: TRBV6-2/TRBV6-3; J: TRBJ2-1; CDR3: CASSSRGGLGFNEQFF; DNA: TGTGCCAGCAGTTCTCGCGGGGGTTTGGGATTCAATGAGCAGTTCTTC
D: NA; size: NA; V: TRBV29-1; J: TRBJ2-5; CDR3: CSVGETGEGTQYF; DNA: TGCAGCGTTGGGGAGACAGGGGAGGGGACCCAGTACTTC
D: NA; size: NA; V: TRBV20-1; J: TRBJ1-4; CDR3: CSAREGNEKLFF; DNA: TGCAGTGCTAGAGAAGGGAATGAAAAACTGTTTTTT
D: TRBD2; size: few; V: TRBV20-1; J: TRBJ2-7; CDR3: CSALSGGPSYEQYF; DNA: TGCAGTGCCTTGAGCGGGGGGCCCTCCTACGAGCAGTACTTC
D: NA; size: NA; V: TRBV2; J: TRBJ2-7; CDR3: CASSEVQGSYEQYF; DNA: TGTGCCAGCAGTGAGGTTCAGGGCTCCTACGAGCAGTACTTC
D: NA; size: once; V: TRBV9; J: TRBJ2-7; CDR3: CASSSPSGNPYEQYF; DNA: TGTGCCAGCAGCTCACCCTCCGGCAACCCCTACGAGCAGTACTTC
D: NA; size: few; V: TRBV10-3; J: TRBJ2-5; CDR3: CAISDSSGPQYF; DNA: TGTGCCATCAGTGATTCTTCCGGGCCGCAGTACTTC
D: NA; size: few; V: TRBV20-1; J: TRBJ1-5; CDR3: CSASRPVGQPQHF; DNA: TGCAGTGCTAGTCGCCCGGTCGGTCAGCCCCAGCATTTT
D: TRBD2; size: NA; V: TRBV27; J: TRBJ2-7; CDR3: CASSHKAGVAYEQYF; DNA: TGTGCCAGCAGTCACAAAGCGGGAGTGGCCTACGAGCAGTACTTC
D: NA; size: few; V: TRBV7-8; J: TRBJ1-6; CDR3: CASSRQTNSPLHF; DNA: TGTGCCAGCAGTAGGCAGACCAATTCACCCCTCCACTTT
D: NA; size: NA; V: TRBV27; J: TRBJ2-7; CDR3: CASSLSEGVVSYEQYF; DNA: TGTGCCAGCAGTTTATCAGAGGGAGTGGTCTCCTACGAGCAGTACTTC
D: NA; size: NA; V: TRBV11-1; J: TRBJ2-1; CDR3: CASTIPYPGPHKGAPFGEQFF; DNA: TGTGCCAGCACCATCCCCTACCCCGGCCCTCATAAAGGTGCCCCTTTCGGTGAGCAGTTCTTC
D: NA; size: few; V: TRBV3-1; J: TRBJ2-4; CDR3: CASSPRLTRDLDIQYF; DNA: TGTGCCAGCAGCCCCCGATTAACCCGGGACTTGGACATTCAGTACTTC
D: NA; size: NA; V: TRBV28; J: TRBJ2-7; CDR3: CASRVEDRGDEQYF; DNA: TGTGCCAGCAGGGTAGAAGACCGGGGCGACGAGCAGTACTTC
D: TRBD2; size: few; V: TRBV2; J: TRBJ2-7; CDR3: CASRLAGDEQYF; DNA: TGTGCCAGCCGACTAGCGGGAGACGAGCAGTACTTC
D: TRBD1; size: NA; V: TRBV7-9; J: TRBJ2-7; CDR3: CASSLGPGQGIYEQYF; DNA: TGTGCCAGCAGCTTAGGGCCGGGACAGGGTATTTACGAGCAGTACTTC
D: NA; size: NA; V: TRBV12-3/TRBV12-4; J: TRBJ1-2; CDR3: CASFAGGGVSTF; DNA: TGTGCCAGTTTCGCCGGGGGAGGTGTCTCCACCTTC
D: TRBD1; size: NA; V: TRBV2; J: TRBJ2-3; CDR3: CASSSNRGPGTDTQYF; DNA: TGTGCCAGCAGTAGCAACAGGGGACCCGGCACAGATACGCAGTATTTT
D: NA; size: NA; V: TRBV7-9; J: TRBJ2-1; CDR3: CASSLSSGSYNEQFF; DNA: TGTGCCAGCAGCTTATCTTCAGGGAGCTACAATGAGCAGTTCTTC
D: NA; size: NA; V: TRBV5-1; J: TRBJ2-1; CDR3: CASSSLEGSYNEQFF; DNA: TGCGCCAGCAGCTCCCTCGAGGGCTCCTACAATGAGCAGTTCTTC
D: NA; size: few; V: TRBV20-1; J: TRBJ1-5; CDR3: CSARGRGQPQHF; DNA: TGCAGTGCTAGAGGGCGGGGCCAGCCCCAGCATTTT
D: NA; size: NA; V: TRBV28; J: TRBJ2-2; CDR3: CASKGSSFVYTGELFF; DNA: TGTGCCAGCAAAGGGAGCTCTTTCGTTTACACCGGGGAGCTGTTTTTT
D: NA; size: NA; V: TRBV20-1; J: TRBJ1-2; CDR3: CSARDIARESRDGYGYTF; DNA: TGCAGTGCTAGAGATATAGCCAGGGAAAGCAGGGATGGCTATGGCTACACCTTC
D: TRBD2; size: NA; V: TRBV7-8; J: TRBJ2-5; CDR3: CASRSGGSGRPSGEQYF; DNA: TGTGCCAGCAGGTCGGGGGGTAGCGGGAGACCCTCGGGGGAGCAGTACTTC
D: NA; size: few; V: TRBV12-3/TRBV12-4; J: TRBJ2-4; CDR3: CASSLSRDTKNIQYF; DNA: TGTGCCAGCAGTTTGTCCCGGGACACAAAAAACATTCAGTACTTC
D: TRBD2; size: NA; V: TRBV9; J: TRBJ2-3; CDR3: CASSVPSTSGVTDTQYF; DNA: TGTGCCAGCAGCGTACCCTCGACTAGCGGGGTCACAGATACGCAGTATTTT
D: NA; size: few; V: TRBV20-1; J: TRBJ1-1; CDR3: CSASADLEAFF; DNA: TGCAGTGCTAGCGCCGACCTCGAAGCTTTCTTT
D: NA; size: few; V: TRBV7-9; J: TRBJ2-7; CDR3: CAVNRISSYEQYF; DNA: TGTGCCGTTAACAGGATCAGCTCCTACGAGCAGTACTTC
D: TRBD2; size: few; V: TRBV4-2; J: TRBJ2-3; CDR3: CASSQERAGFTDTQYF; DNA: TGTGCCAGCAGCCAAGAGAGAGCGGGATTCACAGATACGCAGTATTTT